This T cell receptor (beta chain) was identified during a study of monozygotic twins with inflammatory bowel disease. Study observations and caveats: People with IBD had fewer clonotypes in common with others than healthy twins did, especially with disease activity.

Note on this clonotype: The antigen is undetermined.

Every TCR library used around 3,400 ng of total RNA. Every sample had its cDNA made across eight separate reactions. UMIs were attached via template switching, each with a 6-nucleotide sample barcode. For each CDR3 protein, TCRdb gives one entry from its re-call of the 5' RACE reads, without DNA. The sample's table shows some 100,000 distinct CDR3 sequences. Germline V gene data show CDR1 as SGHDN and CDR2 as FVKESK. The CDR3 covers 16 residues. The clonotype originates from a human donor with ulcerative colitis or Crohn's disease, or a healthy co-twin of an affected twin (not recorded which). The V gene is TRBV14, the J gene TRBJ2-1; TCRdb gives TRBD2 as the D gene, but with no DNA this cannot be confirmed. Sequenced: blood. CDR3 sequence reads: CASSPPGGNYYNEQFF.